Listed below are T cell receptor beta chains from one sample, sequenced in a study of tumor T cells in aggressive B-cell lymphoma. Produced via immunoSEQ multiplex PCR; TCRdb's table is partial and in-frame only. The sample lists some 7,800 clones; 75% to 90% were seen once. The specimen sequenced was tumor tissue. Receptor source: an adult with diffuse large B cell lymphoma. CDR3s include the opening cysteine and the closing phenylalanine or tryptophan. Each record gives: CDR3 DNA, CDR3 protein, J gene, V gene, D gene, clone size. D genes are given only for firm matches. The size of a clone is reported for some rows only, either as once, few or many, or as a class for expanded clones.

cdr3_nt: TGTGCCAGCAGCTTAGTGGCCGCTTATAATTCACCCCTCCACTTT
cdr3_aa: CASSLVAAYNSPLHF
j_call: TRBJ1-6
v_call: TRBV7-9
d_call: -
clone_size: -

cdr3_nt: TGTGCCAGTAAACTCTCACTTGAAGCTTTCTTT
cdr3_aa: CASKLSLEAFF
j_call: TRBJ1-1
v_call: TRBV6-1
d_call: -
clone_size: once

cdr3_nt: TGTGCCAGCAGCCCCCGGCCGGGGTTCTTAGAGACCCAGTACTTC
cdr3_aa: CASSPRPGFLETQYF
j_call: TRBJ2-5
v_call: TRBV7-9
d_call: -
clone_size: -

cdr3_nt: TGTGCCAGCAGTTATAGTCGAGGCAGTGCGGAGGATGGCTACACCTTC
cdr3_aa: CASSYSRGSAEDGYTF
j_call: TRBJ1-2
v_call: TRBV6-5
d_call: -
clone_size: -

cdr3_nt: TGTGCCACCAGCAGAGGGTCGACTAGGATAGACACCGGGGAGCTGTTTTTT
cdr3_aa: CATSRGSTRIDTGELFF
j_call: TRBJ2-2
v_call: TRBV15
d_call: -
clone_size: -

cdr3_nt: TGTGCCACCAGCAGTCCAGGGACAGGCAATCAGCCCCAGCATTTT
cdr3_aa: CATSSPGTGNQPQHF
j_call: TRBJ1-5
v_call: TRBV15
d_call: TRBD1
clone_size: -

cdr3_nt: TGTGCCAGCAGCCCAATTCTAGGGACAGGGCGGAAAAGAACAGATACGCAGTATTTT
cdr3_aa: CASSPILGTGRKRTDTQYF
j_call: TRBJ2-3
v_call: TRBV21-1
d_call: -
clone_size: once

cdr3_nt: TGCGCCAGCAGCCACAGGGGTGGTGGAAACACCATATATTTT
cdr3_aa: CASSHRGGGNTIYF
j_call: TRBJ1-3
v_call: TRBV4-1
d_call: -
clone_size: -

cdr3_nt: TGTGCCAGCAGTGCTAGACAGAGTTATCAGCCCCAGCATTTT
cdr3_aa: CASSARQSYQPQHF
j_call: TRBJ1-5
v_call: TRBV28
d_call: -
clone_size: -

cdr3_nt: TGTGCCAGCAGCTCCGACGGGAGCAATCAGCCCCAGCATTTT
cdr3_aa: CASSSDGSNQPQHF
j_call: TRBJ1-5
v_call: TRBV7-9
d_call: -
clone_size: -

cdr3_nt: TGCAGCGTTGGTGGGGGCGGCTCCTACGAGCAGTACTTC
cdr3_aa: CSVGGGGSYEQYF
j_call: TRBJ2-7
v_call: TRBV29-1
d_call: -
clone_size: -

cdr3_nt: TGTGCCAGCAGTTCTACAACAGGGAATCCTGGATCATTC
cdr3_aa: CASSSTTGNPGSF
j_call: TRBJ1-2
v_call: TRBV28
d_call: -
clone_size: -

cdr3_nt: TGTGCCAGCAGCTTGGCCCTAACAGGGGGAATAAATCAGCCCCAGCATTTT
cdr3_aa: CASSLALTGGINQPQHF
j_call: TRBJ1-5
v_call: TRBV5-5
d_call: TRBD1
clone_size: -

cdr3_nt: TGTGCCAGCAGCATCAACAGGGGGGCTAATGAAAAACTGTTTTTT
cdr3_aa: CASSINRGANEKLFF
j_call: TRBJ1-4
v_call: TRBV11-2
d_call: TRBD1
clone_size: -

cdr3_nt: TGTGCCAGCAGTGAAAGTGGACTAGCGGGTTACAATGAGCAGTTCTTC
cdr3_aa: CASSESGLAGYNEQFF
j_call: TRBJ2-1
v_call: TRBV2
d_call: TRBD2
clone_size: -

cdr3_nt: TGCAGCGTTGAAGGGCAGTTCTCCTACGAGCAGTACTTC
cdr3_aa: CSVEGQFSYEQYF
j_call: TRBJ2-7
v_call: TRBV29-1
d_call: -
clone_size: -

cdr3_nt: TGTGCCAGCAGCCCCTCCACTAGCGGGTTCCAAGAGACTCAGTACTTC
cdr3_aa: CASSPSTSGFQETQYF
j_call: TRBJ2-5
v_call: TRBV9
d_call: TRBD2
clone_size: -

cdr3_nt: TGTGCCAGCAGCACCCCCGGGACAGGGAATGAGCAGTTCTTC
cdr3_aa: CASSTPGTGNEQFF
j_call: TRBJ2-1
v_call: TRBV5-4
d_call: TRBD1
clone_size: -

cdr3_nt: TGTGCCTGGAGTAGTACTAGGACAGGGACCGAGCAGTACTTC
cdr3_aa: CAWSSTRTGTEQYF
j_call: TRBJ2-7
v_call: TRBV30
d_call: TRBD1
clone_size: -

cdr3_nt: TGCGCCAGCAGCCAAGAAGGGGCAGGCAAGCAGCCCCAGCATTTT
cdr3_aa: CASSQEGAGKQPQHF
j_call: TRBJ1-5
v_call: TRBV4-1
d_call: -
clone_size: -

cdr3_nt: TGTGCCAGTAGTTCCTGGACAGGGTACACAGATACGCAGTATTTT
cdr3_aa: CASSSWTGYTDTQYF
j_call: TRBJ2-3
v_call: TRBV19
d_call: TRBD1
clone_size: -

cdr3_nt: TGTGCCAGCAGTAGGCTTGGGGAGGGACGGGATAATGAGCAGTTCTTC
cdr3_aa: CASSRLGEGRDNEQFF
j_call: TRBJ2-1
v_call: TRBV6-6
d_call: TRBD2
clone_size: -

cdr3_nt: TGTGCCAGCAGGCCACTAGGCGGCACTGAAAATGAGCAGTTCTTC
cdr3_aa: CASRPLGGTENEQFF
j_call: TRBJ2-1
v_call: TRBV5-4
d_call: -
clone_size: -

cdr3_nt: TGCGCCAGCAGCTTGGCCGGTAACGACGAGCAGTACTTC
cdr3_aa: CASSLAGNDEQYF
j_call: TRBJ2-7
v_call: TRBV5-1
d_call: -
clone_size: -

cdr3_nt: TGCAGCGTTGGCCCGGGACTAGAAATTGATACGCAGTATTTT
cdr3_aa: CSVGPGLEIDTQYF
j_call: TRBJ2-3
v_call: TRBV29-1
d_call: TRBD2
clone_size: -

cdr3_nt: TGTGCCAGCAGGGACTGGAGTTACGAGCAGTACTTC
cdr3_aa: CASRDWSYEQYF
j_call: TRBJ2-7
v_call: TRBV28
d_call: -
clone_size: -

cdr3_nt: TGTGCCAGCAGCGGAGCCACGGTGTCCGCTGGCTATGGCTACACCTTC
cdr3_aa: CASSGATVSAGYGYTF
j_call: TRBJ1-2
v_call: TRBV7-8
d_call: -
clone_size: -

cdr3_nt: TGTGCCAGCAGTGAATGGACAGGGGCAGGGGAGTTGTTTTTT
cdr3_aa: CASSEWTGAGELFF
j_call: TRBJ2-2
v_call: TRBV2
d_call: TRBD1
clone_size: -

cdr3_nt: TGTGCCAGCAGCGCCTCAAACGGTGAGGAGGTTGGCTACACCTTC
cdr3_aa: CASSASNGEEVGYTF
j_call: TRBJ1-2
v_call: TRBV9
d_call: -
clone_size: -

cdr3_nt: TGTGCCAGTAGTACCCAAGCGGGGGAGCTGTTTTTT
cdr3_aa: CASSTQAGELFF
j_call: TRBJ2-2
v_call: TRBV19
d_call: -
clone_size: -

cdr3_nt: TGTGCCAGCAGTTTGGAGGGGCAGGGCTATGGCTACACCTTC
cdr3_aa: CASSLEGQGYGYTF
j_call: TRBJ1-2
v_call: TRBV28
d_call: -
clone_size: -

cdr3_nt: TGTGCCAGCAGCTTATCGGGGGCGAACACCGGGGAGCTGTTTTTT
cdr3_aa: CASSLSGANTGELFF
j_call: TRBJ2-2
v_call: TRBV7-3
d_call: -
clone_size: -

cdr3_nt: TGTGCCAGCAGCCAAGGGGGACAAAGCTCCTACGAGCAGTACTTC
cdr3_aa: CASSQGGQSSYEQYF
j_call: TRBJ2-7
v_call: TRBV4-2
d_call: -
clone_size: -

cdr3_nt: TGTGCCACCAGCAGACACCGCGGACTAGCGGGGGGTGGTTACAATGAGCAGTTCTTC
cdr3_aa: CATSRHRGLAGGGYNEQFF
j_call: TRBJ2-1
v_call: TRBV15
d_call: TRBD2
clone_size: -

cdr3_nt: TGCAGCGTTGGACACTGGGATGAGCAGTTCTTC
cdr3_aa: CSVGHWDEQFF
j_call: TRBJ2-1
v_call: TRBV29-1
d_call: -
clone_size: -

cdr3_nt: TGCGCCAGCAGCCTGTCCCGGGACACCACAGATACGCAGTATTTT
cdr3_aa: CASSLSRDTTDTQYF
j_call: TRBJ2-3
v_call: TRBV4-1
d_call: -
clone_size: -

cdr3_nt: TGTGCCAGCTCACTTGGACAGGCGAAAGAGACCCAGTACTTC
cdr3_aa: CASSLGQAKETQYF
j_call: TRBJ2-5
v_call: TRBV18
d_call: TRBD1
clone_size: -

cdr3_nt: TGTGCCAGCAGTTTGTCAGGGGGCGATGGCTACACCTTC
cdr3_aa: CASSLSGGDGYTF
j_call: TRBJ1-2
v_call: TRBV28
d_call: TRBD1
clone_size: -

cdr3_nt: TGTGCCAGCAGCGCTTCTCAGGGTTTATACTACGAGCAGTACTTT
cdr3_aa: CASSASQGLYYEQYF
j_call: TRBJ2-7
v_call: TRBV9
d_call: -
clone_size: -

cdr3_nt: TGCGCCAGCAGCCAAGTCCGGGGGAGGGAGCCCCAGCATTTT
cdr3_aa: CASSQVRGREPQHF
j_call: TRBJ1-5
v_call: TRBV4-1
d_call: -
clone_size: -

cdr3_nt: TGTGCCAGCAGACTGATACAGGGGACTGACTCCTACGAGCAGTACTTC
cdr3_aa: CASRLIQGTDSYEQYF
j_call: TRBJ2-7
v_call: TRBV28
d_call: -
clone_size: -

cdr3_nt: TGCGCCAGCAGCTCATCCGACAGTCAAGAGACCCAGTACTTC
cdr3_aa: CASSSSDSQETQYF
j_call: TRBJ2-5
v_call: TRBV5-1
d_call: -
clone_size: -

cdr3_nt: TGTGCCTGGTTACACCGAGGCGGGGCTTTGTCGTACACTGAAGCTTTCTTT
cdr3_aa: CAWLHRGGALSYTEAFF
j_call: TRBJ1-1
v_call: TRBV30
d_call: -
clone_size: few

cdr3_nt: TGTGCCAGCAGCGTAGAAGGGACAGGGTCTGGCTACACCTTC
cdr3_aa: CASSVEGTGSGYTF
j_call: TRBJ1-2
v_call: TRBV9
d_call: TRBD1
clone_size: -

cdr3_nt: TGCGCCAGCAGCCAAGACAGGTTTGTTCCCGGGGAGCTGTTTTTT
cdr3_aa: CASSQDRFVPGELFF
j_call: TRBJ2-2
v_call: TRBV4-3
d_call: -
clone_size: -

cdr3_nt: TGTGCCAGCAGTTTATTCCCGGACAGCGGGGGACAAGAGACCCAGTACTTC
cdr3_aa: CASSLFPDSGGQETQYF
j_call: TRBJ2-5
v_call: TRBV28
d_call: TRBD2
clone_size: -

cdr3_nt: TGTGCCAGCAGCTTGGGGGGGGCGGGGGAGACCCAGTACTTC
cdr3_aa: CASSLGGAGETQYF
j_call: TRBJ2-5
v_call: TRBV7-3
d_call: -
clone_size: -

cdr3_nt: TGTGCCAGCAGTCCCTCAGGGGAGCATCAGCCCCAGCATTTT
cdr3_aa: CASSPSGEHQPQHF
j_call: TRBJ1-5
v_call: TRBV27
d_call: -
clone_size: -

cdr3_nt: TGTGCCAGCAGCAACTCCTACGCGGGCGGGAGCTCCTACAATGAACAGTTCTTC
cdr3_aa: CASSNSYAGGSSYNEQFF
j_call: TRBJ2-1
v_call: TRBV7-9
d_call: TRBD2
clone_size: -

cdr3_nt: TGTGCCAGCAGCCGACCTGGGGGGGTAGGGCACACTGAAGCTTTCTTT
cdr3_aa: CASSRPGGVGHTEAFF
j_call: TRBJ1-1
v_call: TRBV11-2
d_call: -
clone_size: -

cdr3_nt: TGTGCCAGTAGTATCTTGAGCTCTGGAAACACCATATATTTT
cdr3_aa: CASSILSSGNTIYF
j_call: TRBJ1-3
v_call: TRBV19
d_call: -
clone_size: large

cdr3_nt: TGTGCCAGCAACGACGGGACTAGCGACGATGAGCAGTTCTTC
cdr3_aa: CASNDGTSDDEQFF
j_call: TRBJ2-1
v_call: TRBV9
d_call: TRBD2
clone_size: -

cdr3_nt: TGTGCCAGCAGCCTGACTAGCTCCTACGAGCAGTACTTC
cdr3_aa: CASSLTSSYEQYF
j_call: TRBJ2-7
v_call: TRBV11-2
d_call: -
clone_size: once